This T cell receptor (beta chain) was found in a study of cytomegalovirus exposure and HLA in healthy donors. The primer mix had 60 Vbeta and 13 Jbeta primers. The table came from immunoSEQ multiplex PCR; TCRdb's copy has only in-frame clones and leaves some out. The sample table sets out approximately 68,000 clones. Germline V gene sequence: CDR1 SGHTA, CDR2 FQGNSA. The length of the CDR3 is 15 residues. The J segment lost 4 bases and the V segment lost 4 bases, leaving 6 bases of the junction unmatched. When sampled, the donors appeared nominally healthy, though they likely had unrecorded immune exposures. Whole-study results and caveats: In presence/absence analyses, roughly uniform sequencing depth across donors was assumed. Association of a missense DCLRE1C variant with TCR beta V- and J-gene trimming was reported in a later analysis. Most TCR beta V segments were productive about 90% or about 30% of the time in an earlier analysis.

Points on this clone: Its target is not known.

This TCR was recovered from a female donor in good health and CMV-seropositive. Sample: PBMCs. J is TRBJ1-4 and V is TRBV7-2, with 7 positions matching TRBD1. CDR3 coding DNA: TGTGCCAGCAGCTCCCGGACAGGTCATAATGAAAAACTGTTTTTT. This sequence encodes CASSSRTGHNEKLFF.